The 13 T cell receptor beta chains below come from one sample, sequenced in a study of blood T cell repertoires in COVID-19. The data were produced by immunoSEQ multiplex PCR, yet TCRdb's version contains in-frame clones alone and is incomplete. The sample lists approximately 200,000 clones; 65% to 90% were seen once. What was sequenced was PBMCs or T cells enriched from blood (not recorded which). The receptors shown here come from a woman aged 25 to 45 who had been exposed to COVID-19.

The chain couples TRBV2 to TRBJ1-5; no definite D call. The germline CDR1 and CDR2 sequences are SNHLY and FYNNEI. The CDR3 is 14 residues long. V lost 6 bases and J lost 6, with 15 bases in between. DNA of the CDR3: TGTGCCAGCAGGGGTGGTTCGGGAGGTCAGCCCCAGCATTTT. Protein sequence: CASRGGSGGQPQHF.

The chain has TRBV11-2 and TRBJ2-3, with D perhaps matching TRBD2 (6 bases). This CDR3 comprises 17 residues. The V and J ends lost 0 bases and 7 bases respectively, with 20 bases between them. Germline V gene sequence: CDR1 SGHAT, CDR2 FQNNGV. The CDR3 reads CASSLDARLGLVHTQYF. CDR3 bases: TGTGCCAGCAGCTTAGATGCGAGACTAGGCCTCGTACATACGCAGTATTTT. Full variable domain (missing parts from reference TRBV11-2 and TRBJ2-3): EAGVAQSPRYKIIEKRQSVAFWCNPISGHATLYWYQQILGQGPKLLIQFQNNGVVDDSQLPKDRFSAERLKGVDSTLKIQPAKLEDSAVYLCASSLDARLGLVHTQYFGPGTRLTVL.

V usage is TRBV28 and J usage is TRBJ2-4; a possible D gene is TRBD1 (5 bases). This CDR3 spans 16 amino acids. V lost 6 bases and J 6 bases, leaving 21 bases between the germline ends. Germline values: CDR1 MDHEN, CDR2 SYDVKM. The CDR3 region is CASSPPGQGIGNIQYF. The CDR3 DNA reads TGTGCCAGCAGCCCCCCCGGGCAGGGAATAGGAAACATTCAGTACTTC.

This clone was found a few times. Here the CDR3 reads CASSSRYEQYF. The CDR3 DNA follows: TGTGCCAGCAGCTCTCGGTACGAGCAGTACTTC. The rearrangement uses TRBV7-8 and TRBJ2-7; D uncertain. The germline V and J ends were trimmed by 4 bases and 4 bases, with 5 bases remaining between them. The CDR3 is 11 residues long. Germline CDR1 reads SGHVS; CDR2 reads FQNEAQ.

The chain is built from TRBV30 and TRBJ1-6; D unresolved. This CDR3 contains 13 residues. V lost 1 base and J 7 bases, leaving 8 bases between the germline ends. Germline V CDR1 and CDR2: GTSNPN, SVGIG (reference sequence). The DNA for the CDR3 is TGTGCCTGGAGTGAACATCCCAATTCACCCCTCCACTTT. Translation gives CAWSEHPNSPLHF.

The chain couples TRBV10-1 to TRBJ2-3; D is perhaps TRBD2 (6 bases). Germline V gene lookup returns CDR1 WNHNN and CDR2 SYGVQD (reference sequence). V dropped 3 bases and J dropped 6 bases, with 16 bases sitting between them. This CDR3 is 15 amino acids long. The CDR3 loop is CASSDNGRPRDTQYF. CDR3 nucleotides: TGCGCCAGCAGTGATAACGGGAGACCCCGTGATACGCAGTATTTT.

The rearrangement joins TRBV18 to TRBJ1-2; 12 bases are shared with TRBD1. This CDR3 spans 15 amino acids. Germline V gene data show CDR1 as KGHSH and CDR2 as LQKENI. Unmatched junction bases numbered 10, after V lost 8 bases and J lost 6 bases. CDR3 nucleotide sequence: TGTGCCAGCCACCCGGGACAGGGGGCTTTGGATGGCTACACCTTC. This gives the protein CASHPGQGALDGYTF.

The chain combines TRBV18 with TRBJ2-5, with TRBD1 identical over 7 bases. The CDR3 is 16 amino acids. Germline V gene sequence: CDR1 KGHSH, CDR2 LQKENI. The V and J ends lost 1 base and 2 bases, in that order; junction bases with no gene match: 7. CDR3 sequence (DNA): TGTGCCAGCTCACCACAATCCAGGGGGAGTCAAGAGACCCAGTACTTC. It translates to CASSPQSRGSQETQYF.

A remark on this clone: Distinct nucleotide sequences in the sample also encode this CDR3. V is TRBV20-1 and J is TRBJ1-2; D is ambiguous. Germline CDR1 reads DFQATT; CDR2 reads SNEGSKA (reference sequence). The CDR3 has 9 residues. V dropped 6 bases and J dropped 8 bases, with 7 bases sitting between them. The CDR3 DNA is TGCAGTGCCCCGGGGGGCTACACCTTC. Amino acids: CSAPGGYTF.

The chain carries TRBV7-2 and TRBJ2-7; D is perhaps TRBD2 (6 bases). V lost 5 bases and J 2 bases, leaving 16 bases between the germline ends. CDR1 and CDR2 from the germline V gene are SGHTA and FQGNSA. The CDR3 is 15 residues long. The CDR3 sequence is CASSLKGTGAYEQYF. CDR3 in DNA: TGTGCCAGCAGCCTTAAAGGGACTGGAGCCTACGAGCAGTACTTC.

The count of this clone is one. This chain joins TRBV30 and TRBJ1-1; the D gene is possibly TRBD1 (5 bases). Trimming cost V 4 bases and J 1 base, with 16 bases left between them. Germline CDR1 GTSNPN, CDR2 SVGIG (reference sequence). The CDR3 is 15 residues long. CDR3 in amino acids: CAWTPWGTENTEAFF. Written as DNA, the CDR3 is TGTGCCTGGACCCCCTGGGGGACTGAGAACACTGAAGCTTTCTTT.

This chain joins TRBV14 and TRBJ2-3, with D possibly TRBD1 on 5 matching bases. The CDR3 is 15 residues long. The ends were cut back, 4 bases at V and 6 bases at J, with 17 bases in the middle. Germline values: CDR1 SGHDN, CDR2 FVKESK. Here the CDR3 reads CASSPYDSRWDTQYF. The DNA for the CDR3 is TGTGCCAGCAGCCCATACGACAGTCGGTGGGATACGCAGTATTTT.

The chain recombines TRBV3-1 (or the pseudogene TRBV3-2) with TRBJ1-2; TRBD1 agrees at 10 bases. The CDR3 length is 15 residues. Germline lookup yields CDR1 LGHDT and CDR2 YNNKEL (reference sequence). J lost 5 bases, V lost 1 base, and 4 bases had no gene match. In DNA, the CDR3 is TGTGCCAGCAGCCAAGTCGGACAGGGGGGGTATGGCTACACCTTC. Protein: CASSQVGQGGYGYTF.